Below are 9 T cell receptor beta chains sequenced from a single sample in a study of blood T cell repertoires in COVID-19. Using immunoSEQ multiplex PCR, the repertoire was profiled, and TCRdb retains in-frame clones only, with some absent. The data hold 250,000 to 350,000 clones, with 65% to 90% observed a single time. Input material: PBMCs or T cells enriched from blood (not recorded which). The receptors originated from a woman under 30 who had recovered from COVID-19.

About this clone itself: Other DNA sequences in this specimen translate into the identical CDR3. CDR3 DNA sequence: TGCGCCAGCAGCCAAGAAGAGGGTCTAGGATATGGCTACACCTTC. Encoded protein: CASSQEEGLGYGYTF. This chain connects TRBV4-1 to TRBJ1-2; D is unclear. This CDR3 region has 15 residues. Per the germline V gene, CDR1 is MGHRA and CDR2 is YSYEKL. Between the trimmed V and J ends, which lost 0 bases and 5 bases, there was a span of 13 bases.

The rearrangement joins TRBV2 to TRBJ2-1, with 10 bases identical to TRBD2. Germline loops: CDR1 SNHLY, CDR2 FYNNEI. V shed 7 bases, J shed 0 bases, and the junction held 3 bases outside the gene matches. This CDR3 is 15 amino acids long. DNA of the CDR3: TGTGCCAGCACCGGGACTAGCGTCTCCTACAATGAGCAGTTCTTC. Translation: CASTGTSVSYNEQFF.

This clone was seen a few times. The J gene is TRBJ1-2, the V gene TRBV20-1, with unresolved D. Germline CDR1 reads DFQATT; CDR2 reads SNEGSKA (reference sequence). This CDR3 spans 11 amino acids. V lost 6 bases and J lost 7, with 12 bases in between. The chain's CDR3 is CSALEGSGYTF. The CDR3 DNA is TGCAGTGCCCTGGAGGGCTCTGGCTACACCTTC.

The gene calls are TRBV7-6 and TRBJ2-5; TRBD2 matches at 8 bases. The CDR3 loop spans 15 amino acids. Germline CDR1 SGHVS, CDR2 FNYEAQ. V shed 5 bases and J 4 bases; nucleotides not matched to a gene: 9. In DNA form, the CDR3 reads TGTGCCAGCAGCCCTTCTCCGGGGGGGCTAGAGACCCAGTACTTC. It yields the protein CASSPSPGGLETQYF.

The rearrangement joins TRBV4-1 to TRBJ1-3, with TRBD1 as a possible D gene (5 bases). The CDR3 sequence is 14 residues long. Deletions cut 6 bases from V and 7 bases from J, with 16 bases between. Germline-derived CDR1 and CDR2 are MGHRA and YSYEKL. CDR3 DNA sequence: TGCGCCAGCAGTTTGGCAGGGCTGAGGAACACCATATATTTT. Translated, it gives CASSLAGLRNTIYF.

In regard to this clone: Mismatch with germline at one junction end may stem from a read error. The chain links TRBV18 to TRBJ2-7; 7 bases match TRBD1. Germline V CDR1 and CDR2: KGHSH, LQKENI. The CDR3 runs to 14 residues. CDR3 amino acids: CASSPNRDSLRAVF. CDR3 DNA: TGTGCCAGCTCACCAAATCGGGACAGCCTAAGAGCAGTCTTC. Variable domain in full (rest from reference TRBV18 and TRBJ2-7): NAGVMQNPRHLVRRRGQEARLRCSPMKGHSHVYWYRQLPEEGLKFMVYLQKENIIDESGMPKERFSAEFPKEGPSILRIQQVVRGDSAAYFCASSPNRDSLRAVFGPGTRLTVT.

This rearrangement joins TRBV29-1 to TRBJ1-1, with D perhaps TRBD1 (5 bases). The ends were cut back, 4 bases at V and 4 bases at J, with 13 bases in the middle. This CDR3 is built from 13 residues. Germline V gene lookup returns CDR1 SQVTM and CDR2 ANQGSEA. DNA for the CDR3: TGCAGCGTTGGTAGGGGCTGGGGCACTGAAGCTTTCTTT. As protein: CSVGRGWGTEAFF.

The rearrangement links TRBV21-1 to TRBJ2-1; TRBD2, the table's D call, lacks a check against the DNA. TRBV21-1 is recorded as a pseudogene. This CDR3 contains 18 residues. DNA for the CDR3: TGTGCCAGCAGCCCCCACAGGGCGGGGACTAGCGACTATAGTGAGCAGTTCTTC. Translating it yields CASSPHRAGTSDYSEQFF.

This chain joins TRBV7-2 and TRBJ2-5; 15 bases align to TRBD2. The ends lost 3 bases at V and 5 bases at J; junction bases unmatched: 4. Per the germline V gene, CDR1 is SGHTA and CDR2 is FQGNSA. This CDR3 is built from 16 residues. Here the CDR3 reads CASSFGLAGGMETQYF. In nucleotides, the CDR3 is TGTGCCAGCAGCTTCGGACTAGCGGGGGGGATGGAGACCCAGTACTTC.